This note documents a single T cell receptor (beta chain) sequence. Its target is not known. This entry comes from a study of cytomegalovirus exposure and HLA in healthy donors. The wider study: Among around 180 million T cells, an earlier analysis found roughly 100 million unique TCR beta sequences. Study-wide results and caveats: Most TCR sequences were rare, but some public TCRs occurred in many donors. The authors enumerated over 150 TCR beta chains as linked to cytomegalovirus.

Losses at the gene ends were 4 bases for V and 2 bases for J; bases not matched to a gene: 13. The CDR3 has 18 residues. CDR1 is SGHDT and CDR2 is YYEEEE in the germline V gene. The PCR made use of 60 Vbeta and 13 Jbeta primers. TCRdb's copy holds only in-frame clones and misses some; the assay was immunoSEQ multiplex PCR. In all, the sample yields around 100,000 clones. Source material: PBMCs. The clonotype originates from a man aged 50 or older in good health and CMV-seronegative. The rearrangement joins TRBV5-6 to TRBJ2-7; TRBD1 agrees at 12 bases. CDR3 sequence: CASSQLGGQGAGTYEQYF. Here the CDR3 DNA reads TGTGCCAGCAGCCAATTGGGGGGACAGGGGGCGGGAACCTACGAGCAGTACTTC.